Here is one TCR beta chain with its context. This specimen belongs to a study of blood T cell repertoires in COVID-19. Study summary: Acute and convalescent COVID-19 samples came from the United States, Italy and Spain.

Patients in Seattle were enrolled during active infection, then followed longitudinally. Repertoires were generated with immunoSEQ multiplex PCR, while TCRdb's copy carries only in-frame clones and drops some. The table includes about 430,000 clones, 85% to 90% detected once. Germline CDR1 and CDR2: SNHLY and FYNNEI. This CDR3 spans 16 amino acids. V lost 7 bases, J lost 7 bases, and 22 bases lay in between. The rearrangement joins TRBV2 to TRBJ1-4; TRBD1 is a possible D gene (5 bases). The sequenced sample consisted of peripheral blood. The receptor's source is a man between 18 and 35 years old with COVID-19, enrolled during active disease. CDR3: CASKEGIQGIGEKLFF. Written as DNA, the CDR3 is TGTGCCAGCAAGGAAGGGATCCAGGGCATCGGTGAAAAACTGTTTTTT.